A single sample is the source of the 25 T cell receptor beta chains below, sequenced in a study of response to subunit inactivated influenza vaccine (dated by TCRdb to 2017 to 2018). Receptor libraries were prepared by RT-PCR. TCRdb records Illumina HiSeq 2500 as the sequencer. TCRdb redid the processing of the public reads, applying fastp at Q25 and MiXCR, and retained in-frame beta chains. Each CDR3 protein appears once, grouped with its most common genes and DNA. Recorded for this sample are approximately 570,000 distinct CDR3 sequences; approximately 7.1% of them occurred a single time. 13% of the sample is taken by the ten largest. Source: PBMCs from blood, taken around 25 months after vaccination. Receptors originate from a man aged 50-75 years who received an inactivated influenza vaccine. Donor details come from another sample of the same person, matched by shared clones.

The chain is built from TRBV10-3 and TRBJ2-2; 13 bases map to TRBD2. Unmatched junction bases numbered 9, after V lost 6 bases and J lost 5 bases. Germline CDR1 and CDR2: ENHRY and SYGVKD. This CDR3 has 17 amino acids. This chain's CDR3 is CAISGLAGELKTGELFF. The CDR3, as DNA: TGTGCCATCAGCGGACTAGCGGGGGAGTTAAAGACCGGGGAGCTGTTTTTT.

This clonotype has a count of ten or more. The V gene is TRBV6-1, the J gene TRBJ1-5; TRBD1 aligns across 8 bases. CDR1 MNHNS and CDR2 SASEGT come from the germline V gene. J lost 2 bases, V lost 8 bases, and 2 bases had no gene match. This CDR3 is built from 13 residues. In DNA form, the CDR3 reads TGTGCCAGCGGACAGGGAGGCAATCAGCCCCAGCATTTT. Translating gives CASGQGGNQPQHF.

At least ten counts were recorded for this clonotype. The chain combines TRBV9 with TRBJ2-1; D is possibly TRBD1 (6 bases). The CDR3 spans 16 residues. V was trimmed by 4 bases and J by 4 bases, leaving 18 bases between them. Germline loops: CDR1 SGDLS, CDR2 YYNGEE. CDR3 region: CASSLGPGVEYNEQFF. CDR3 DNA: TGTGCCAGCAGCCTAGGCCCAGGGGTAGAATACAATGAGCAGTTCTTC.

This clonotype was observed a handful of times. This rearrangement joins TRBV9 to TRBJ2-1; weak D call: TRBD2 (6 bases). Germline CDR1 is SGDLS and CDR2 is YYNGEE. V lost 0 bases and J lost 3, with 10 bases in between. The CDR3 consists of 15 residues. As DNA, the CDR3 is TGTGCCAGCAGCGTAGCACTGGGAGGCTACAATGAGCAGTTCTTC. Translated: CASSVALGGYNEQFF.

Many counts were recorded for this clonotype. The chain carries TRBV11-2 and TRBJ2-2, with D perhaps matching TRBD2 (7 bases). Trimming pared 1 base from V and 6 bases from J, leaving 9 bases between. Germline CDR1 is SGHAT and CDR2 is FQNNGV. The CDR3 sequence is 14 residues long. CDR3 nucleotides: TGTGCCAGCAGCTTAGGGGGGGGCGCCGGGGAGCTGTTTTTT. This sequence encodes CASSLGGGAGELFF.

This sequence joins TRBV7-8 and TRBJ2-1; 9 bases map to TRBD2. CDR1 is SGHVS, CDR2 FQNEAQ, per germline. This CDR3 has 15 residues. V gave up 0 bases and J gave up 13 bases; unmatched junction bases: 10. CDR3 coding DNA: TGTGCCAGCAGCTTAGCGGGCGGGAGGGCCGAAAATCAGTTCTTC. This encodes CASSLAGGRAENQFF.

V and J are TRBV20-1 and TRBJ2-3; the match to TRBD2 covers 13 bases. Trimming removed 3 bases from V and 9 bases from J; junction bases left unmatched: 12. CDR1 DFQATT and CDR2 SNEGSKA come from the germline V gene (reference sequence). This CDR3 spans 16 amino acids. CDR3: CSASETSGGASQTQYF. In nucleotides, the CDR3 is TGCAGTGCTAGTGAAACTAGCGGGGGGGCCTCGCAGACGCAGTATTTT.

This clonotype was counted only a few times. CDR3 region: CATSDRTGTGYTF. CDR3 coding DNA: TGTGCCACCAGTGATAGGACAGGGACTGGCTACACCTTC. The chain has TRBV24-1 and TRBJ1-2, with 8 bases lining up with TRBD1. CDR3 size: 13 residues. Germline assignment: CDR1 KGHDR and CDR2 SFDVKD. With V trimmed by 3 bases and J by 7 bases, 3 bases remained unmatched.

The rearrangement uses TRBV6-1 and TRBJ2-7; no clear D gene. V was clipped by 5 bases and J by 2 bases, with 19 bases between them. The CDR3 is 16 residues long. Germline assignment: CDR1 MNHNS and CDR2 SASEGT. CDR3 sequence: CASSNRPSLGAYEQYF. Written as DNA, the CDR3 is TGTGCCAGCAGTAACCGCCCTTCTCTGGGCGCCTACGAGCAGTACTTC.

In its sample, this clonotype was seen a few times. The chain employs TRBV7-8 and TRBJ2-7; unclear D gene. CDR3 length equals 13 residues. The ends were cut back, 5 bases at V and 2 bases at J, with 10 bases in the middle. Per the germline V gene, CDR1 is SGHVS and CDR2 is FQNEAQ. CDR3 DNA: TGTGCCAGCAGCCCGTTTGGGGCCTACGAGCAGTACTTC. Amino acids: CASSPFGAYEQYF.

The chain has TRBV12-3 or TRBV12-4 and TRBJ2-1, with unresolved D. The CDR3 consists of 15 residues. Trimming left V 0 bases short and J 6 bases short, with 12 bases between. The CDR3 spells CASSLAGLDLNEQFF. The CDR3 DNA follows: TGTGCCAGCAGTTTAGCCGGTCTAGACCTCAATGAGCAGTTCTTC.

The CDR3: CASSPASGTNYEQYF. In DNA form, the CDR3 reads TGTGCCAGCAGCCCAGCTAGCGGGACGAACTACGAGCAGTACTTC. V is TRBV4-2 and J is TRBJ2-7; 9 nucleotides match TRBD2. The J segment lost 3 bases and the V segment lost 4 bases, leaving 7 bases of the junction unmatched. CDR3 length equals 15 residues. Germline V CDR1 and CDR2: LGHNA, YNFKEQ.

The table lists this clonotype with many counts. CDR3: CASSGRDRAGTGYTF. In DNA, the CDR3 is TGTGCCAGCTCAGGGCGGGACAGGGCCGGGACTGGCTACACCTTC. The chain couples TRBV18 to TRBJ1-2, with 9 bases fitting TRBD1. With 5 bases clipped from V and 7 bases from J, the junction kept 11 bases outside the gene matches. Germline values: CDR1 KGHSH, CDR2 LQKENI. The CDR3 runs to 15 residues. Filled out from reference TRBV18 and TRBJ1-2, the complete variable domain reads NAGVMQNPRHLVRRRGQEARLRCSPMKGHSHVYWYRQLPEEGLKFMVYLQKENIIDESGMPKERFSAEFPKEGPSILRIQQVVRGDSAAYFCASSGRDRAGTGYTFGSGTRLTVV.

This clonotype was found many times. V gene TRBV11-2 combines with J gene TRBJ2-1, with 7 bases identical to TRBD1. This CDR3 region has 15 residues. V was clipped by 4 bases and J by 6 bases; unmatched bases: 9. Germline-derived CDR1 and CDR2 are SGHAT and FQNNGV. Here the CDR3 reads CASSSGQVVFNEQFF. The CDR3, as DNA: TGTGCCAGCAGCTCCGGACAGGTCGTATTCAATGAGCAGTTCTTC.

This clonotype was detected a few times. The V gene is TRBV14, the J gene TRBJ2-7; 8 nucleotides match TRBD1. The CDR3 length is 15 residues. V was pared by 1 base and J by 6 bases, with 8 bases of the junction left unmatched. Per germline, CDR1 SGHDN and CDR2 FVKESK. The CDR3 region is CASSQGQGPSGEQYF. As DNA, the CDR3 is TGTGCCAGCAGCCAAGGACAGGGGCCAAGCGGCGAGCAGTACTTC.

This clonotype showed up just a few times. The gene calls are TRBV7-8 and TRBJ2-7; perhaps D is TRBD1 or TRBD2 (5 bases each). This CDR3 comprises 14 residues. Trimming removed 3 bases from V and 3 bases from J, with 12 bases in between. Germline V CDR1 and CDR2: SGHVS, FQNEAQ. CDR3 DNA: TGTGCCAGCAGCTTTCGGGACGGATTCTACGAGCAGTACTTC. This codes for CASSFRDGFYEQYF.

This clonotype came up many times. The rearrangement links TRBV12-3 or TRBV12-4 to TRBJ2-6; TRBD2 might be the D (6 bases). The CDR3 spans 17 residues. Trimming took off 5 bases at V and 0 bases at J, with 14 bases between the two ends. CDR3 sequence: CASSLGTGSSGANVLTF. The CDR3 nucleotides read TGTGCCAGCAGTCTCGGGACTGGTTCCTCTGGGGCCAACGTCCTGACTTTC.

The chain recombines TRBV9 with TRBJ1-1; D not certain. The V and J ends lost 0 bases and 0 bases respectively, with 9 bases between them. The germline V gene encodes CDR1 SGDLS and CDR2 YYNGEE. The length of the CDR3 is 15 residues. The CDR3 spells CASSVGPELNTEAFF. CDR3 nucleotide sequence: TGTGCCAGCAGCGTAGGGCCCGAACTGAACACTGAAGCTTTCTTT.

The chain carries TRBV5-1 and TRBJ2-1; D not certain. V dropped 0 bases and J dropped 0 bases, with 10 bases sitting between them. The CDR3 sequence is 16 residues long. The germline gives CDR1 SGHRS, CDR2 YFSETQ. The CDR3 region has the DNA TGCGCCAGCAGCTTGGGTTTCGGTTCCTCCTACAATGAGCAGTTCTTC. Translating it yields CASSLGFGSSYNEQFF.

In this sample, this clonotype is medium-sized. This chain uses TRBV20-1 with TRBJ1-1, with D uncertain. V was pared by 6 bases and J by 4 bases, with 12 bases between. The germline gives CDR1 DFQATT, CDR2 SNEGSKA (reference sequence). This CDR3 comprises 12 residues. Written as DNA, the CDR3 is TGCAGTGCAGTGCCGATGCGCACTGAAGCTTTCTTT. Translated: CSAVPMRTEAFF.

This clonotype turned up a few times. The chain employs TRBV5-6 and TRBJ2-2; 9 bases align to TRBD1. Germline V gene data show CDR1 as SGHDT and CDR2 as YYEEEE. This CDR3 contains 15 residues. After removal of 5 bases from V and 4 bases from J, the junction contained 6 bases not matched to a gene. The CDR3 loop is CASRVQGAGTGELFF. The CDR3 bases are TGTGCCAGCAGGGTACAGGGGGCGGGCACCGGGGAGCTGTTTTTT.

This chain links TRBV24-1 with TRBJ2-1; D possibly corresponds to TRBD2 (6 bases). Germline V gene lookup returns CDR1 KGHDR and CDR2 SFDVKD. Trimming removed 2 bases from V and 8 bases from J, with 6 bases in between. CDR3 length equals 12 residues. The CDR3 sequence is CATSDWGDEQFF. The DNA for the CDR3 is TGTGCCACCAGTGATTGGGGGGATGAGCAGTTCTTC.

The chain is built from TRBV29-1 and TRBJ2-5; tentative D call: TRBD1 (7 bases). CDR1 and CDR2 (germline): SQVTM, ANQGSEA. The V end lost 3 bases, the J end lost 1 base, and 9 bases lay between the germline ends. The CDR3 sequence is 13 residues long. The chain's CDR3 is CSVDRGAQETQYF. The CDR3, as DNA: TGCAGCGTTGACAGGGGGGCCCAAGAGACCCAGTACTTC.

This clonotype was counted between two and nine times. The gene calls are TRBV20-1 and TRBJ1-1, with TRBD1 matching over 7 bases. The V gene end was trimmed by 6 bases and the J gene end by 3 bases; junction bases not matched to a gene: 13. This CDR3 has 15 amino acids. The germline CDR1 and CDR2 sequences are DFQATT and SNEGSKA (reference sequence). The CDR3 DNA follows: TGCAGTGCCTTTGACCACAGGGGTAGGGACACTGAAGCTTTCTTT. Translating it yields CSAFDHRGRDTEAFF.

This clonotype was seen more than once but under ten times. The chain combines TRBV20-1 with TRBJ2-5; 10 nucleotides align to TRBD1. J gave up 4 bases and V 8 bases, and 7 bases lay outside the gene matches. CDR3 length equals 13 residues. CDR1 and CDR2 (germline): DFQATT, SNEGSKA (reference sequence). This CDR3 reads CSRQGAAVETQYF. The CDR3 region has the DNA TGCAGTAGACAGGGGGCTGCAGTAGAGACCCAGTACTTC.